This is a list of T cell receptor beta chains from one sample in a study of identical twins. TCRdb passed the 5' RACE reads through MiXCR, listing each CDR3 protein once. The table includes about 250,000 distinct CDR3 sequences, about 7.5% detected once. The same sample was also studied in work on yellow fever vaccine responses in identical twins.

The sample taken for sequencing was CD8+ T cells sorted from blood. The origin of the receptors is a woman aged 18 to 35 in good health. Both conserved end residues are part of each CDR3. A D gene is named only where the DNA matches it firmly. Not every row has a clone size; where given, it reads once, few, many or a size class.

DNA	CDR3	D	size	V	J
TGTGCCAGCAGCCTAGGACAGGGCAGGGATCAGCCCCAGCATTTT	CASSLGQGRDQPQHF	TRBD1	many	TRBV5-6	TRBJ1-5
TGTGCCAGCAGCTTAGACCCCGGGGGGCTCACAGATACGCAGTATTTT	CASSLDPGGLTDTQYF	-	few	TRBV7-2	TRBJ2-3
TGCAGCGCTGATTCGAACACCGGGGAGCTGTTTTTT	CSADSNTGELFF	-	-	TRBV29-1	TRBJ2-2
TGTGCCAGCAGCGCCCACAGGGGGTCCCAAGAGACCCAGTACTTC	CASSAHRGSQETQYF	TRBD1	-	TRBV7-2	TRBJ2-5
TGTGCCAGCAGCTTAGGAGGGGGTTTAGTCCAAGAGACCCAGTACTTC	CASSLGGGLVQETQYF	-	few	TRBV7-7	TRBJ2-5
TGCGCCAGCAACTTGCTTCCCCCCCGACTAAGGGGCGCAGATACGCAGTATTTT	CASNLLPPRLRGADTQYF	-	few	TRBV5-1	TRBJ2-3
TGCGCCAGCAGCCCGACCACGATCGGGCAAGATACGCAGTATTTT	CASSPTTIGQDTQYF	-	many	TRBV4-1	TRBJ2-3
TGTGCCAGCGAGGAGCGGGGCACCGGGGAGCTGTTTTTT	CASEERGTGELFF	TRBD2	many	TRBV9	TRBJ2-2
TGCAGTGCTAGAGAGACCGGGACTAGTTTATTAGATACGCAGTATTTT	CSARETGTSLLDTQYF	TRBD2	-	TRBV20-1	TRBJ2-3
TGTGCCTCCCAGGGCCTGGGAGAGACCCAGTACTTC	CASQGLGETQYF	-	-	TRBV2	TRBJ2-5
TGCGCCAGCAGCCCTCGGGAGTTACAGGGAACCAGAACTGAAGCTTTCTTC	CASSPRELQGTRTEAFF	-	-	TRBV4-1	TRBJ1-1
TGTGCCAGCAGCCCCCCGAGCGCAGGGAACCGCTACGAGCAGTACTTC	CASSPPSAGNRYEQYF	-	few	TRBV7-9	TRBJ2-7
TGCAGTGCTTCGCCGACCGCCCGGAGAGACAGGGGGCGAGCTTTCTTT	CSASPTARRDRGRAFF	TRBD1	-	TRBV20-1	TRBJ1-1
TGCAGTGCTAAAGGGAACCTAGCGGGAGGGAGGGGCACAGATACGCAGTATTTT	CSAKGNLAGGRGTDTQYF	TRBD2	few	TRBV20-1	TRBJ2-3
TGTGCCAGCCGCCCACAGGGGATGAACACTGAAGCTTTCTTT	CASRPQGMNTEAFF	TRBD1	few	TRBV13	TRBJ1-1
TGCAGCGTTGGCACAGGCAATAGCAATCAGCCCCAGCATTTT	CSVGTGNSNQPQHF	-	-	TRBV29-1	TRBJ1-5
TGTGCCAGCAGTGAATTCAATGAGCAGTTCTTC	CASSEFNEQFF	-	few	TRBV6-1	TRBJ2-1
TGCAGCGTTGTGCCCTCGGAGGGGACTGAAGCTTTCTTT	CSVVPSEGTEAFF	-	few	TRBV29-1	TRBJ1-1
TGTGCCAGCAGCTGGGACGGATACAATGAGCAGTTCTTC	CASSWDGYNEQFF	-	many	TRBV11-2	TRBJ2-1
TGTGCCAGCAGCCATGGGGAAAAGGAGACCCAGTACTTC	CASSHGEKETQYF	-	few	TRBV6-6	TRBJ2-5
TGTGCCAGCAGCTTACCCAGCGGGGGGGTTAGAAAAGAGCAGTTCTTC	CASSLPSGGVRKEQFF	TRBD2	many	TRBV7-8	TRBJ2-1
TGTGCCAGCAGCCAAGATGATTACAGGGGTTGGTACGAGCAGTACTTC	CASSQDDYRGWYEQYF	TRBD1	many	TRBV3-1	TRBJ2-7
TGCAGTGCTAGTTTTGCTAGCGAGCGTTACAATGAGCAGTTCTTC	CSASFASERYNEQFF	-	many	TRBV20-1	TRBJ2-1
TGTGCCAGCAGCAAAGGGGACAGGCGTACTGGAAACACCATATATTTT	CASSKGDRRTGNTIYF	-	many	TRBV21-1	TRBJ1-3
TGCGCCAGCAGCTTGGTTGGCAGCCGCGGGGCCCAGTACTTC	CASSLVGSRGAQYF	-	few	TRBV5-1	TRBJ2-5
TGTGCCAGCACCCTTACTAGCGGGAGTATATGGAATGAGCAGTTCTTC	CASTLTSGSIWNEQFF	TRBD2	-	TRBV5-4	TRBJ2-1
TGTGCCACCAGCAGAGATCCAGGAGCTCAGGGGACTGAAGCTTTCTTT	CATSRDPGAQGTEAFF	-	many	TRBV15	TRBJ1-1
TGTGCCAGCAGTATAGTCTCTGGAAACACCATATATTTT	CASSIVSGNTIYF	-	-	TRBV12-3/TRBV12-4	TRBJ1-3
TGCGCCAGCAGTGATGATTTCAATGAGCAGTTCTTC	CASSDDFNEQFF	-	few	TRBV10-2	TRBJ2-1
TGTGCCAGCAGTGAAGGTCCTAGCGGGGTTAAAGAGACCCAGTACTTC	CASSEGPSGVKETQYF	TRBD2	few	TRBV6-1	TRBJ2-5
TGTGCCAGCAGCTTTGCGACAGGCACCCTCTACGAGCAGTACTTC	CASSFATGTLYEQYF	-	-	TRBV5-8	TRBJ2-7
TGTGCCAGCAGCCCGGGGAGCTCCTACAATGAGCAGTTCTTC	CASSPGSSYNEQFF	-	many	TRBV28	TRBJ2-1
TGTGCCAGCAGTGACGGGACTAGCGGGGGCAATGAGCAGTTCTTC	CASSDGTSGGNEQFF	TRBD2	many	TRBV6-4	TRBJ2-1
TGTGCCACCAGCACTTACCAACAGGGATCTGGGGCCAACGTCCTGACTTTC	CATSTYQQGSGANVLTF	-	few	TRBV15	TRBJ2-6
TGCAGTGCTAGAGAGCTTCGTGGGTCTTACAATGAGCAGTTCTTC	CSARELRGSYNEQFF	-	-	TRBV20-1	TRBJ2-1
TGTGCCAGCAGTTCGGGACCCGGGACTAGCGACCACACCGGGGAGCTGTTTTTT	CASSSGPGTSDHTGELFF	TRBD2	many	TRBV28	TRBJ2-2
TGTGCCTCTTCTACCCCCTCTGGGGCCAACGTCCTGACTTTC	CASSTPSGANVLTF	-	-	TRBV7-9	TRBJ2-6
TGTGCCAGCAGTTTTGGAGGGACAGGGAACCACGAGCAGTACTTC	CASSFGGTGNHEQYF	TRBD1	many	TRBV12-3/TRBV12-4	TRBJ2-7
TGTGCCAGCAGTGAGTTTAAGGGACAGGGGTTCCAAGAGACCCAGTACTTC	CASSEFKGQGFQETQYF	TRBD1	few	TRBV2	TRBJ2-5
TGCGCCAGCAGCTTCCGACTGGGTGGGGCCAACGTCCTGACTTTC	CASSFRLGGANVLTF	-	few	TRBV4-1	TRBJ2-6
TGTGCCAGCAGCTTGTCCCGCAGGGACTCTGGAAACACCATATATTTT	CASSLSRRDSGNTIYF	-	-	TRBV7-9	TRBJ1-3
TGTGCCAGCAGCTTGTCTGAGACAACCTACGAGCAGTACTTC	CASSLSETTYEQYF	-	few	TRBV7-9	TRBJ2-7
TGTGCCAGCAGTTTTCCGACAGCAAAGTATGGCTACACCTTC	CASSFPTAKYGYTF	-	-	TRBV28	TRBJ1-2
TGCAGCGTTGTTCCGGGACTAGCGGGAGGGCCGAGGTACAATGAGCAGTTCTTC	CSVVPGLAGGPRYNEQFF	TRBD2	many	TRBV29-1	TRBJ2-1
TGTGCCAGCAGCGTCCTAGGGGGCGTAGCGGGAGAGGGGGAAGATACGCAGTATTTT	CASSVLGGVAGEGEDTQYF	TRBD2	few	TRBV9	TRBJ2-3
TGTGCCACCGCAGACAGGGGCGTCAATCAGCCCCAGCATTTT	CATADRGVNQPQHF	TRBD1	many	TRBV15	TRBJ1-5
TGTGCCAGCAGCCGCGTCCTAGGGGGGCGTCCCTACAATGAGCAGTTCTTC	CASSRVLGGRPYNEQFF	-	-	TRBV3-1	TRBJ2-1
TGTGCCAGCAGCTTCACAGGGGGGGGTACTGAAGCTTTCTTT	CASSFTGGGTEAFF	TRBD1	many	TRBV12-3/TRBV12-4	TRBJ1-1